This TCR beta chain derives from a study of blood T cell repertoires in COVID-19. Per the authors' pipeline: Reference gene primers were amplified, and this amplification served to estimate nucleated cell counts. Clones were sequenced by immunoSEQ multiplex PCR, and TCRdb holds only the in-frame ones, with some missing. That table furnishes V, J and clone size, whereas the DNA furnished D and trimming. The table records some 210,000 clones, 75% to 90% of them present only once. The CDR3 runs 15 residues. CDR1 and CDR2 from the germline V gene are LNHDA and SQIVND (reference sequence). With V trimmed by 8 bases and J by 3 bases, 11 bases remained unmatched. All recovered Cohort 3 donors got two negative PCRs, got clearance, or saw symptom resolution.

The sequencing input was PBMCs or T cells enriched from blood (not recorded which). The TCR sequence derives from a middle-aged man who had recovered from COVID-19. The chain uses TRBV19 and TRBJ2-5; 8 bases fit TRBD2. The CDR3 region is CASVGLAGGEETQYF. The DNA for the CDR3 is TGTGCCAGTGTTGGTCTGGCGGGGGGAGAAGAGACCCAGTACTTC.